The 2 T cell receptor beta chains below were found in one sample sequenced in a study of T cell responses to AZD1222 COVID-19 vaccine. Assay: immunoSEQ multiplex PCR; the TCRdb copy retains only in-frame clones and omits some. The repertoire holds about 130,000 clones, with less than 90% as singletons. Sequenced material: peripheral blood, taken on day 0 of AZD1222 vaccination. These receptor sequences come from an adult in good health.

The chain is built from TRBV7-6 and TRBJ1-4; 7 nucleotides align to TRBD1. V trimming: 5 bases; J trimming: 8 bases; junction bases outside the gene matches: 8. CDR1 and CDR2 (germline): SGHVS, FNYEAQ. The CDR3 runs to 14 residues. In DNA form, the CDR3 reads TGTGCCAGCAGCAATAGGGGGCGAGGAGAAAAACTGTTTTTT. Encoded protein: CASSNRGRGEKLFF.

This clone was observed a handful of times. This chain uses TRBV20-1 with TRBJ1-5; no clear D gene. With 3 bases removed from V and 3 bases from J, the gap between germline ends came to 12 bases. The CDR3 sequence is 14 residues long. From germline, CDR1 is DFQATT and CDR2 SNEGSKA (reference sequence). The CDR3: CSASPYGSNQPQHF. The CDR3 DNA is TGCAGTGCTAGTCCTTATGGATCCAATCAGCCCCAGCATTTT.